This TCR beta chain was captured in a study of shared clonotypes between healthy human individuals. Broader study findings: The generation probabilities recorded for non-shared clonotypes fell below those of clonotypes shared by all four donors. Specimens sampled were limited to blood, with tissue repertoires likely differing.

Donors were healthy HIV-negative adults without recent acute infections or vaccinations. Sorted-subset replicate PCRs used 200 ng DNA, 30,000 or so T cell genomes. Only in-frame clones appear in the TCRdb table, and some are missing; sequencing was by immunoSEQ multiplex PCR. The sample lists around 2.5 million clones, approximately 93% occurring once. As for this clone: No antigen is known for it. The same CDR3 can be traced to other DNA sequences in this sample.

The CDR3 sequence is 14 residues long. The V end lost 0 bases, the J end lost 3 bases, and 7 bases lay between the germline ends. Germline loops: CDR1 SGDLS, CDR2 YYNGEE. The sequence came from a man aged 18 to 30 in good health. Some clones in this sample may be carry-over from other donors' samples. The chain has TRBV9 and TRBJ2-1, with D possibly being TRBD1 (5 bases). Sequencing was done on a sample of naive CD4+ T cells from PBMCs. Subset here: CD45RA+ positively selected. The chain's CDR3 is CASSVAGHYNEQFF. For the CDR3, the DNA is TGTGCCAGCAGCGTAGCAGGGCACTACAATGAGCAGTTCTTC.